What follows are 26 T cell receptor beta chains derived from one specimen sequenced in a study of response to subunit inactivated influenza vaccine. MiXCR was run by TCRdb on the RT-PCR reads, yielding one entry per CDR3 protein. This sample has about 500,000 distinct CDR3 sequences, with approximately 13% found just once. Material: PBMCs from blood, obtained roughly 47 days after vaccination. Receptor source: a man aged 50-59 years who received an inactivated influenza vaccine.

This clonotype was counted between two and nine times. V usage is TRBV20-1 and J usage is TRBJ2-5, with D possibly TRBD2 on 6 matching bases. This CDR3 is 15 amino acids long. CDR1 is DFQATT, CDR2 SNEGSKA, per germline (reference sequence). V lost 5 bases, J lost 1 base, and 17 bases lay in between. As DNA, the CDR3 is TGCAGTGCTCCCTCCCATCTAGCGCCCCAAGAGACCCAGTACTTC. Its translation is CSAPSHLAPQETQYF.

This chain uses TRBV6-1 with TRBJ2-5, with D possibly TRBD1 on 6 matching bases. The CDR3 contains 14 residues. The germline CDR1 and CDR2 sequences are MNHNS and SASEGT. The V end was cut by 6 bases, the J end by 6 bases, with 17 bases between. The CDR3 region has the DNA TGTGCCAGCAGATGGACAGAGGGGGTACAGACCCAGTACTTC. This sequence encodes CASRWTEGVQTQYF.

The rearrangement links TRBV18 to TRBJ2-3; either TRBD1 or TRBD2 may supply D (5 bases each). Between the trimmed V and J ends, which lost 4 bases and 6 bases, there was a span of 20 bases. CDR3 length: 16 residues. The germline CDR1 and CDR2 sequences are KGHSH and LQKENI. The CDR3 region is CASSRPGPQSPDTQYF. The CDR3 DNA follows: TGTGCCAGCTCACGACCGGGACCCCAATCACCCGATACGCAGTATTTT.

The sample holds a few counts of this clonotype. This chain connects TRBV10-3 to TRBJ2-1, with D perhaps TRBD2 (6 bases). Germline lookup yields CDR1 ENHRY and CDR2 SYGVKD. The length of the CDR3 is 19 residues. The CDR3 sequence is CVTALQVGVAAFSYNEQFF. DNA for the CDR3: TGTGTCACAGCTCTACAGGTAGGGGTAGCGGCTTTCTCCTACAATGAGCAGTTCTTC.

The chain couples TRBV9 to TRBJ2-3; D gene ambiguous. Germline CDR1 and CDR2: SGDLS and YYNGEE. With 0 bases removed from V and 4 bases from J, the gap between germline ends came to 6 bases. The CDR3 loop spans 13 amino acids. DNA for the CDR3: TGTGCCAGCAGCGTAGATGCGGCAGATACGCAGTATTTT. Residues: CASSVDAADTQYF.

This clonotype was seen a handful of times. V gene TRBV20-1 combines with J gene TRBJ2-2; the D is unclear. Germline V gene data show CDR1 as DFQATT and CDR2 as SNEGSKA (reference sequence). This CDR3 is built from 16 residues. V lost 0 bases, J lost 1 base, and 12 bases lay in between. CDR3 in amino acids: CSARDAGRMNTGELFF. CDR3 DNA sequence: TGCAGTGCTAGAGATGCAGGCAGGATGAACACCGGGGAGCTGTTTTTT.

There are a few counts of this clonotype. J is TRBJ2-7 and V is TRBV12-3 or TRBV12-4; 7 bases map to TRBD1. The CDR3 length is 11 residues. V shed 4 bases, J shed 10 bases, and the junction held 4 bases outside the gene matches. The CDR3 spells CASSYRQGQYF. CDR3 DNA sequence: TGTGCCAGCAGTTATCGACAGGGTCAGTACTTC.

The CDR3 bases are TGCGCCAGCCGTTCTAGCGGGACCTACAATGAGCAGTTCTTC. Encoded protein: CASRSSGTYNEQFF. The chain is built from TRBV5-1 and TRBJ2-1; TRBD2 matches 9 bases. CDR1 and CDR2 from the germline V gene are SGHRS and YFSETQ. The junction had 4 bases not matched to a gene; V was cut back by 7 bases and J by 2 bases. The CDR3 contains 14 residues.

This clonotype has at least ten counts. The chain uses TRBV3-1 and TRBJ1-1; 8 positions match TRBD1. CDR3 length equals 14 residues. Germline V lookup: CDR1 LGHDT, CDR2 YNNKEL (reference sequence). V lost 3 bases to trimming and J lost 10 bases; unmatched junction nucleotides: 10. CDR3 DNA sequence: TGTGCCAGCAGCCACAGGGACAGGCCGAGGAGAGCTTTCTTT. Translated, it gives CASSHRDRPRRAFF.

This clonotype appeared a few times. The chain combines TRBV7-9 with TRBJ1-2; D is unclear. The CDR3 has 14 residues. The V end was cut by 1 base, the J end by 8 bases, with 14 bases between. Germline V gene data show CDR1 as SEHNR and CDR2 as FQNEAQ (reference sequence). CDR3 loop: CASSLVKRADGYTF. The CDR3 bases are TGTGCCAGCAGCTTAGTCAAAAGGGCGGACGGCTACACCTTC.

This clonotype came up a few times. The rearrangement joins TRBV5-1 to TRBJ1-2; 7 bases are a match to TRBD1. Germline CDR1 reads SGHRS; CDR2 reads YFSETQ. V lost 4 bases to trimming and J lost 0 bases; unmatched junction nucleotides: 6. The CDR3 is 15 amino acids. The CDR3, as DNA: TGCGCCAGCAGCACGCAGACAGGGCCTAACTATGGCTACACCTTC. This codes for CASSTQTGPNYGYTF.

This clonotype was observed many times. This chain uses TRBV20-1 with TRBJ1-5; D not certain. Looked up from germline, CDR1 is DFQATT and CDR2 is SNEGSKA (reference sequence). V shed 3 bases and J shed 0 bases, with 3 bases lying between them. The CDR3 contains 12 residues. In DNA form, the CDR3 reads TGCAGTGCTAGGTCTAGCAATCAGCCCCAGCATTTT. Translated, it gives CSARSSNQPQHF.

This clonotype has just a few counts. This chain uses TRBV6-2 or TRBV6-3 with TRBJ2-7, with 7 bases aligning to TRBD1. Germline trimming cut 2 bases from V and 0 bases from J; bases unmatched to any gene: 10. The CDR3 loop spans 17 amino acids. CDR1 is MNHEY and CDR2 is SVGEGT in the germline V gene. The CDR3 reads CASSYAPGTALSYEQYF. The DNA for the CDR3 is TGTGCCAGCAGTTACGCCCCCGGGACAGCACTCTCCTACGAGCAGTACTTC.

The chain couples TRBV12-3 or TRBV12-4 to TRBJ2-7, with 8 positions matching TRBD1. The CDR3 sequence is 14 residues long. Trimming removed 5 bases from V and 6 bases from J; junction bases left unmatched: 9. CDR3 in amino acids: CASSPGTGFSEQYF. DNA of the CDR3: TGTGCCAGCAGTCCAGGGACAGGATTCTCCGAGCAGTACTTC.

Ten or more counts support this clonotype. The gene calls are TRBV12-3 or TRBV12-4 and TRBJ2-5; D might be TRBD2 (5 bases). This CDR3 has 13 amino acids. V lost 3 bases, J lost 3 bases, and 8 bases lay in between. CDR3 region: CASSLNGKETQYF. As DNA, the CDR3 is TGTGCCAGCAGTTTGAACGGGAAAGAGACCCAGTACTTC.

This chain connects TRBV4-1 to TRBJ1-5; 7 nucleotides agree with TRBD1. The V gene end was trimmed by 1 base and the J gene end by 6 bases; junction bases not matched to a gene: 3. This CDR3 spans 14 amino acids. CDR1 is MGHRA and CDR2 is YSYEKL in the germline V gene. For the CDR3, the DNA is TGCGCCAGCAGCCAAGGACAGGGAGCTCAGCCCCAGCATTTT. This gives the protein CASSQGQGAQPQHF.

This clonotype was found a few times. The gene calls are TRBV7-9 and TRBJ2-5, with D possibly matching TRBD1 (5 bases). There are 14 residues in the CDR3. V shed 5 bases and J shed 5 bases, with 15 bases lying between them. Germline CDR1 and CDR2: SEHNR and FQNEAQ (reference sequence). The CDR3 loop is CASSPRSPGETQYF. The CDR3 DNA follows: TGTGCCAGCAGCCCCCGGTCCCCAGGGGAGACCCAGTACTTC.

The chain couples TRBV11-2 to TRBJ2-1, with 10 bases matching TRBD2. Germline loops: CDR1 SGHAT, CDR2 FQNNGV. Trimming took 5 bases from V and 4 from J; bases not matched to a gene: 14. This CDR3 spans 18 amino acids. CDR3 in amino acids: CASSRQGPAGGLYNEQFF. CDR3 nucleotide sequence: TGTGCCAGCAGCCGACAGGGGCCAGCGGGGGGGCTTTACAATGAGCAGTTCTTC.

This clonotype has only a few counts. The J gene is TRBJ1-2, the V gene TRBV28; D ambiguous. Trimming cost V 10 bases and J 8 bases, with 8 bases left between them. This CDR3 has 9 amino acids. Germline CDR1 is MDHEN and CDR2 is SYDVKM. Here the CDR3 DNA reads TGTGCCACCGAAGAAGGCTACACCTTC. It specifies CATEEGYTF.

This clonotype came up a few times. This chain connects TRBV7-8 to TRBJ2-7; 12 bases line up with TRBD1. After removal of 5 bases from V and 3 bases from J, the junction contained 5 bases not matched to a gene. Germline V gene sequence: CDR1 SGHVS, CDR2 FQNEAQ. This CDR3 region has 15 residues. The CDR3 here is CASSLGDRGLYEQYF. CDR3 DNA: TGTGCCAGCAGCCTCGGGGACAGGGGGCTCTACGAGCAGTACTTC.

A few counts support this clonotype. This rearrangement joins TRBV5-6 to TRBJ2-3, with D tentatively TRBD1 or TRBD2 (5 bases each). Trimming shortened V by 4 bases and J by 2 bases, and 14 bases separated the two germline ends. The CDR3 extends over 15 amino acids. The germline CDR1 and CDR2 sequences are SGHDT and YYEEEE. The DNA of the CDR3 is TGTGCCAGCAGCCCCCGGGACGGCCACACAGATACGCAGTATTTT. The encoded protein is CASSPRDGHTDTQYF.

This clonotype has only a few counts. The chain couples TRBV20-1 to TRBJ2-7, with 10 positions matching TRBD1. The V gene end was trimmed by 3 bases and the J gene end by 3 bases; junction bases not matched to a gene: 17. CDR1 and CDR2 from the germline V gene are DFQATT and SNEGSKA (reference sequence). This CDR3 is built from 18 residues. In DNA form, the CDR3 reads TGCAGTGCTAGTGAATCCGGGACAGGGGTGGAAAAAATCTACGAGCAGTACTTC. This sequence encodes CSASESGTGVEKIYEQYF.

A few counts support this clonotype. CDR3 nucleotide sequence: TGCGCCAGCAGTGGGGACGGTTCCTACGAGCAGTACTTC. Translating gives CASSGDGSYEQYF. The V gene is TRBV10-2, the J gene TRBJ2-7; either TRBD1 or TRBD2 may fit D (5 bases each). Germline loops: CDR1 WSHSY, CDR2 SAAADI. V dropped 4 bases and J dropped 1 base, with 8 bases sitting between them. CDR3 size: 13 residues.

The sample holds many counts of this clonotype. CDR3 in amino acids: CSARSTDTQYF. CDR3 nucleotides: TGCAGTGCTAGGAGTACAGATACGCAGTATTTT. V usage is TRBV20-1 and J usage is TRBJ2-3; no clear D. CDR1 is DFQATT and CDR2 is SNEGSKA in the germline V gene (reference sequence). The CDR3 sequence is 11 residues long. Trimming removed 3 bases from V and 3 bases from J, with 4 bases in between.

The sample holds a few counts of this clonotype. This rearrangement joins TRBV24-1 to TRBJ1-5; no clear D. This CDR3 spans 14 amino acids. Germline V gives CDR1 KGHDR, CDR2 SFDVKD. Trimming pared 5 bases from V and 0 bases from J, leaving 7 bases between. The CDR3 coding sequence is TGTGCCACCAGTGCCGGTTATAGCAATCAGCCCCAGCATTTT. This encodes CATSAGYSNQPQHF.

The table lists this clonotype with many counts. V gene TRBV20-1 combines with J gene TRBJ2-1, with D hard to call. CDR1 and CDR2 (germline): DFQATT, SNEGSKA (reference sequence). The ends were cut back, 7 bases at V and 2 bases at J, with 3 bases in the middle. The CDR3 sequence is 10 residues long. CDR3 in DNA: TGCAGTGGCGCCTACAATGAGCAGTTCTTC. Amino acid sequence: CSGAYNEQFF.